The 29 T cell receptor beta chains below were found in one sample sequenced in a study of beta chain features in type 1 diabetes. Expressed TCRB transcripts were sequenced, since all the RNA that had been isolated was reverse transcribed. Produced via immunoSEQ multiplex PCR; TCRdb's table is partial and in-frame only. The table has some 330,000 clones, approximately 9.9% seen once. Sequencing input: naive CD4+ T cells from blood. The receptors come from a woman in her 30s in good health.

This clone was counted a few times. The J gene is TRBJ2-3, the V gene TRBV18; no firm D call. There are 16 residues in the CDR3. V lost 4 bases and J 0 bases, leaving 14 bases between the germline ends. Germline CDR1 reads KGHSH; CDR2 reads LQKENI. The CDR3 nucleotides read TGTGCCAGCTCACTAAATACCGGGTCTAGCACAGATACGCAGTATTTT. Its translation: CASSLNTGSSTDTQYF.

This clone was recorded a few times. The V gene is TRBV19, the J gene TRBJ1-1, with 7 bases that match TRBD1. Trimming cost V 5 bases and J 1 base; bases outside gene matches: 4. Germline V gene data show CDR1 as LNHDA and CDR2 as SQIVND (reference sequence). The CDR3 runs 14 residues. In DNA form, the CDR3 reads TGTGCCAGTAGTTCTAGGGGGCCGAACACTGAAGCTTTCTTT. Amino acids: CASSSRGPNTEAFF.

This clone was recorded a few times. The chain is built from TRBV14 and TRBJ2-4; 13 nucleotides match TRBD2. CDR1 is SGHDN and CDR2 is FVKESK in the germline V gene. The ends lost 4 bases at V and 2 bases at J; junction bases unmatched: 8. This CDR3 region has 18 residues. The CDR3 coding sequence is TGTGCCAGCAGCCGTCGCTGGACTAGCGGGAGTTCCAAAAACATTCAGTACTTC. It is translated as CASSRRWTSGSSKNIQYF.

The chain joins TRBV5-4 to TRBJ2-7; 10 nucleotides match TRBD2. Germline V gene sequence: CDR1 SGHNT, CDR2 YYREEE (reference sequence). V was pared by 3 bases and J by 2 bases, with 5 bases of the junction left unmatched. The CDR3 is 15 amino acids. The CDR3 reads CASSSRLAGPYEQYF. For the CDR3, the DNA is TGTGCCAGCAGCTCGAGACTAGCGGGCCCCTACGAGCAGTACTTC. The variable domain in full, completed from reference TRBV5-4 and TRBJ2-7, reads ETGVTQSPTHLIKTRGQQVTLRCSSQSGHNTVSWYQQALGQGPQFIFQYYREEENGRGNFPPRFSGLQFPNYSSELNVNALELDDSALYLCASSSRLAGPYEQYFGPGTRLTVT.

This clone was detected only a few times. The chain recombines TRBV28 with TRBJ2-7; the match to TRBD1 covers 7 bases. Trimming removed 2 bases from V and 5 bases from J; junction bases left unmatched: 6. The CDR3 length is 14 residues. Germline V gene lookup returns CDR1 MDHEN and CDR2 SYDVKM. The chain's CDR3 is CASSLPGTVHEQYF. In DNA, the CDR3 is TGTGCCAGCAGTTTACCCGGGACAGTCCACGAGCAGTACTTC.

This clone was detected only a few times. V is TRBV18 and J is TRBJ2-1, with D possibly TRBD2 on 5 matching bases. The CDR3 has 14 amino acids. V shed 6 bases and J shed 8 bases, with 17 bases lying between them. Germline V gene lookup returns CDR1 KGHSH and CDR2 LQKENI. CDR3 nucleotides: TGTGCCAGCTCCACCGCGGTAGCCGGGGATGAGCAGTTCTTC. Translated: CASSTAVAGDEQFF.

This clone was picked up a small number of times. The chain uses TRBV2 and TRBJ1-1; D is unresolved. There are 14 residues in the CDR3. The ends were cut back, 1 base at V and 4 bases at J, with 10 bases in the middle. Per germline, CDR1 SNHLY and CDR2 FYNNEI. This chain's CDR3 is CASSEVLGRTEAFF. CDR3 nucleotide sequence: TGTGCCAGCAGTGAAGTGCTGGGCCGCACTGAAGCTTTCTTT.

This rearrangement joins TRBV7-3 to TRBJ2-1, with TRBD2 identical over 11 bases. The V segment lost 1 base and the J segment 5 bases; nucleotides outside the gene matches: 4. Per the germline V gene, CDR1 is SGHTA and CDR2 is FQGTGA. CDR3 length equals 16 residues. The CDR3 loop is CASSLKGTSGDNEQFF. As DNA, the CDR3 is TGTGCCAGCAGCTTAAAGGGGACTAGCGGAGACAATGAGCAGTTCTTC.

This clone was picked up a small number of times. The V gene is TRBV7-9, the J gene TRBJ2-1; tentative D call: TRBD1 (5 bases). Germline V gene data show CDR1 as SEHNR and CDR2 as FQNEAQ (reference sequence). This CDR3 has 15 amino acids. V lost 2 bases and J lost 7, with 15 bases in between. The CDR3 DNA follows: TGTGCCAGCAGCTTACGCGACATCAGGGAAAATGAGCAGTTCTTC. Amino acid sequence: CASSLRDIRENEQFF.

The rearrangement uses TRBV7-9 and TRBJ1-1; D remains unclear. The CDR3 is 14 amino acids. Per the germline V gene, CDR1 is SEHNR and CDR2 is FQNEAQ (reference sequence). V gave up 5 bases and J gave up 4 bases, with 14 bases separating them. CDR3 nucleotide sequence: TGTGCCAGCAGCCCGGCGGGTATATCCACTGAAGCTTTCTTT. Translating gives CASSPAGISTEAFF. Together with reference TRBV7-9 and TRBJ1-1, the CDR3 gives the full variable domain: DTGVSQNPRHKITKRGQNVTFRCDPISEHNRLYWYRQTLGQGPEFLTYFQNEAQLEKSRLLSDRFSAERPKGSFSTLEIQRTEQGDSAMYLCASSPAGISTEAFFGQGTRLTVV.

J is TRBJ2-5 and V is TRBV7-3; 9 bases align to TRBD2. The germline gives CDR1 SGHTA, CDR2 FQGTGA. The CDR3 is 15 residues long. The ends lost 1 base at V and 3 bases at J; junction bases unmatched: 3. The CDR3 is CASSLSPSGKETQYF. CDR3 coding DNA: TGTGCCAGCAGCTTAAGTCCTAGCGGGAAAGAGACCCAGTACTTC.

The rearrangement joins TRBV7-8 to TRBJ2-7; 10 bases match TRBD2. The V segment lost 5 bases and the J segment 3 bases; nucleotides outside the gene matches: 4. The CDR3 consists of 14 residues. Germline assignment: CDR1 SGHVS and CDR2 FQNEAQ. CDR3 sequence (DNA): TGTGCCAGCAGCCAACTAGCGGGGAACTACGAGCAGTACTTC. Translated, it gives CASSQLAGNYEQYF.

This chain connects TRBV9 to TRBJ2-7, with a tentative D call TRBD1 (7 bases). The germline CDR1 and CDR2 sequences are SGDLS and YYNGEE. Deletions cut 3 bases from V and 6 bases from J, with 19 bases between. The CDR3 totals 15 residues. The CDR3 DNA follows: TGTGCCAGCAGCGGACGACAGGGAGGTTCATCCGAGCAGTACTTC. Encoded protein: CASSGRQGGSSEQYF.

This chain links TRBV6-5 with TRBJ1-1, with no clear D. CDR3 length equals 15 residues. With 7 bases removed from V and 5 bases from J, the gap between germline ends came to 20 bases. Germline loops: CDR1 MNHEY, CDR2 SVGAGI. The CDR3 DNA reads TGTGCCAGCACGAGGACGGAGGATTTTCTTACTGAAGCTTTCTTT. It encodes CASTRTEDFLTEAFF.

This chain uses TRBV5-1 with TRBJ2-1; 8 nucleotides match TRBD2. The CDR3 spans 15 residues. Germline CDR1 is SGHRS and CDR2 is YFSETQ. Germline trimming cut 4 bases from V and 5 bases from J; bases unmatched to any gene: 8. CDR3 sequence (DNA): TGCGCCAGCAGCCAACTAGCCGGGAGGGACAATGAGCAGTTCTTC. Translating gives CASSQLAGRDNEQFF.

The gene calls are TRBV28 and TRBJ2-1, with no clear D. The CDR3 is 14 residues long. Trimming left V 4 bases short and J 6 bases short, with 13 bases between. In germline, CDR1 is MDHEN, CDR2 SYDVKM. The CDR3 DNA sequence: TGTGCCAGCAGTTCCGACTTCCTGGGCAATGAGCAGTTCTTC. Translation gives CASSSDFLGNEQFF.

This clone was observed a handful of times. The CDR3 sequence: CASSLSAGGPNTGELFF. The CDR3 region has the DNA TGTGCCAGCAGCCTATCAGCGGGAGGGCCTAACACCGGGGAGCTGTTTTTT. The chain combines TRBV7-3 with TRBJ2-2, with TRBD2 identical over 10 bases. CDR1 SGHTA and CDR2 FQGTGA come from the germline V gene. The CDR3 is 17 residues long. V dropped 5 bases and J dropped 2; count of bases not matched to a gene: 8.

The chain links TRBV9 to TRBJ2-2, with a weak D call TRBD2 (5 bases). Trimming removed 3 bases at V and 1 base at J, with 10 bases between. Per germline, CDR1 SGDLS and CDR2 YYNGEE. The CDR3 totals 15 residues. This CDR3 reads CASSGNSENTGELFF. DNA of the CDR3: TGTGCCAGCAGCGGCAATAGCGAGAACACCGGGGAGCTGTTTTTT.

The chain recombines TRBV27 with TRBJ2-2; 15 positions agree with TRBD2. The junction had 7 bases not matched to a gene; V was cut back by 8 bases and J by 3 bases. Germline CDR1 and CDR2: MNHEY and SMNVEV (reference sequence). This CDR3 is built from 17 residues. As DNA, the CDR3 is TGTGCCAGCGGTCGGGGACTAGCGGGAGGACACACCGGGGAGCTGTTTTTT. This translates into CASGRGLAGGHTGELFF.

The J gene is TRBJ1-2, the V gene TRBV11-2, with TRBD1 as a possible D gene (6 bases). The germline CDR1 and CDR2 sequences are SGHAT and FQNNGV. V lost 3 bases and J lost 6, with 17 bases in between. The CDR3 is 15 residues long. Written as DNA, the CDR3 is TGTGCCAGCAGCTTCTTGGCAGGGGAGGGGAATGGCTACACCTTC. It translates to CASSFLAGEGNGYTF.

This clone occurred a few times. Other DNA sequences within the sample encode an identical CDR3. For the CDR3, the DNA is TGTGCCAGCAGCGTAGACCTAGCGGGAGTCGAGCAGTACTTC. Protein product: CASSVDLAGVEQYF. The rearrangement uses TRBV9 and TRBJ2-7, with TRBD2 matching over 10 bases. The CDR3 sequence is 14 residues long. Germline lookup yields CDR1 SGDLS and CDR2 YYNGEE. The J segment lost 6 bases and the V segment lost 0 bases, leaving 3 bases of the junction unmatched.

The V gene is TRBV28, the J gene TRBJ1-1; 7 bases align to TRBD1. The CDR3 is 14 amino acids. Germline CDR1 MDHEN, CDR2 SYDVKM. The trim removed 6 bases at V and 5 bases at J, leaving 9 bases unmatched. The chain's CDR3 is CASRPTGAGTEAFF. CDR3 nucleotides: TGTGCCAGCAGACCAACAGGGGCGGGGACTGAAGCTTTCTTT.

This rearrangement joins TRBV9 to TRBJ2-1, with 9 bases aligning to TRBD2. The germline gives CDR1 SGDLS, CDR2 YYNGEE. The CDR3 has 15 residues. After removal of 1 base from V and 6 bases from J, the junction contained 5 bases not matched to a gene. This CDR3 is CASSVTSSGANEQFF. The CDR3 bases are TGTGCCAGCAGCGTAACATCTAGCGGGGCCAATGAGCAGTTCTTC.

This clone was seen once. In nucleotides, the CDR3 is TGTGCCAGCAGCTGGACTGACAGGGGTGGATACGAGCAGTACTTC. Its protein is CASSWTDRGGYEQYF. V gene TRBV5-4 combines with J gene TRBJ2-7; TRBD1 matches 8 bases. The germline V gene has CDR1 SGHNT and CDR2 YYREEE (reference sequence). Trimming removed 3 bases from V and 4 bases from J; junction bases left unmatched: 9. CDR3 length equals 15 residues.

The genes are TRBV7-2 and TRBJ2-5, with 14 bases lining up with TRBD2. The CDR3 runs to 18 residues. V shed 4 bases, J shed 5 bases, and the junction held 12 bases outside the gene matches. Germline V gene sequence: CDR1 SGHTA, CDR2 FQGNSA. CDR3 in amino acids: CASSSPPGTSGSAETQYF. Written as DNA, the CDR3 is TGTGCCAGCAGCTCACCTCCCGGGACTAGCGGGAGTGCGGAGACCCAGTACTTC.

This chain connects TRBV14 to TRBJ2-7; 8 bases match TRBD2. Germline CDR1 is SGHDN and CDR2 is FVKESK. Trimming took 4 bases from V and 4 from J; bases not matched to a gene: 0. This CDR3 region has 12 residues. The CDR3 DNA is TGTGCCAGCAGCCCTAGCGGGTACGAGCAGTACTTC. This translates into CASSPSGYEQYF.

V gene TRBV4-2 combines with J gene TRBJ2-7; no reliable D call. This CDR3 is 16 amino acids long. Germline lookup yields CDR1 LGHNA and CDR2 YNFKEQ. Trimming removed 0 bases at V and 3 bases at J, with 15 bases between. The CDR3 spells CASSQEVTRSSYEQYF. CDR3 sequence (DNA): TGTGCCAGCAGCCAAGAAGTAACGCGCTCGAGCTACGAGCAGTACTTC.

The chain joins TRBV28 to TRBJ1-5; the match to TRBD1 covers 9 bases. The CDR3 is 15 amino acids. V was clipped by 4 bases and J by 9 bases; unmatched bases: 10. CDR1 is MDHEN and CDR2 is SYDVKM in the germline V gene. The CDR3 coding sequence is TGTGCCAGCAGTTATGGACAGGGGTCTATTCGGCCCCAGCATTTT. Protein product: CASSYGQGSIRPQHF.

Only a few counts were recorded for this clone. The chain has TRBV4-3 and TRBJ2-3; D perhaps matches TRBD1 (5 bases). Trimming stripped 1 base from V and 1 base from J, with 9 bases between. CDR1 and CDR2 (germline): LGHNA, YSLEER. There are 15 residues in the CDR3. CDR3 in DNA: TGCGCCAGCAGCCAAGGAGTAGGGGGCACAGATACGCAGTATTTT. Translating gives CASSQGVGGTDTQYF.